The 8 T cell receptor beta chains below were found in one sample sequenced in a study of CD8 T cells in ankylosing spondylitis. Study-wide findings and caveats: Ankylosing spondylitis blood seemed to carry a telltale TCR beta motif made of fewer than ten highly homologous variants.

TCRdb reprocessed the 5' RACE reads via MiXCR and lists one record per CDR3 protein. The sample carries around 540,000 distinct CDR3 sequences, about an eighth recorded once. Antigen specificity for these receptors is unknown. Input material: blood, either unsorted or a sorted T cell fraction (not recorded which). Receptors originate from a male donor with ankylosing spondylitis.

This clonotype was detected ten times or more. The chain joins TRBV12-3 or TRBV12-4 to TRBJ2-1; possible D gene TRBD1, 6 bases. Between the trimmed V and J ends, which lost 6 bases and 2 bases, there was a span of 11 bases. The CDR3 extends over 14 amino acids. This CDR3 is CASRKQGAYNEQFF. As DNA, the CDR3 is TGTGCCAGCAGAAAACAGGGTGCCTACAATGAGCAGTTCTTC.

This clonotype has a handful of counts. The chain uses TRBV5-1 and TRBJ2-3, with 10 bases identical to TRBD2. The CDR3 loop spans 16 amino acids. Germline values: CDR1 SGHRS, CDR2 YFSETQ. With V trimmed by 4 bases and J by 6 bases, 11 bases remained unmatched. The CDR3 is CASSPSKAGGEDTQYF. The CDR3 bases are TGCGCCAGCAGCCCATCCAAAGCGGGAGGGGAGGATACGCAGTATTTT.

The table lists this clonotype with a few counts. This sequence joins TRBV5-1 and TRBJ1-1, with D hard to call. V was clipped by 3 bases and J by 10 bases, with 13 bases between them. Germline values: CDR1 SGHRS, CDR2 YFSETQ. CDR3 length: 12 amino acids. Here the CDR3 reads CASSSGKAGAFF. For the CDR3, the DNA is TGCGCCAGCAGCTCCGGCAAAGCGGGAGCTTTCTTT.

This clonotype was picked up many times. The chain links TRBV10-3 to TRBJ2-5; maybe TRBD1 (6 bases). Per germline, CDR1 ENHRY and CDR2 SYGVKD. V was cut by 11 bases and J by 2 bases, with 15 bases left in between. CDR3 length: 13 residues. CDR3 bases: TGTGCCCCAGAGGGGACAACACAAGAGACCCAGTACTTC. Protein: CAPEGTTQETQYF.

The sample holds a few counts of this clonotype. The V call is TRBV20-1, the J call TRBJ2-5, with a weak D call TRBD2 (5 bases). This CDR3 region has 13 residues. V was clipped by 1 base and J by 10 bases, with 16 bases between them. Germline V lookup: CDR1 DFQATT, CDR2 SNEGSKA (reference sequence). This CDR3 is CSARASVPGDQYF. CDR3 DNA: TGCAGTGCTAGAGCATCAGTCCCCGGGGACCAGTACTTC.

V and J are TRBV5-1 and TRBJ1-1, with D maybe TRBD1 (5 bases). V shed 1 base and J shed 1 base, with 11 bases lying between them. CDR1 and CDR2 (germline): SGHRS, YFSETQ. This CDR3 has 15 residues. The CDR3 sequence is CASSLTGVGNTEAFF. The CDR3 nucleotides read TGCGCCAGCAGCTTGACGGGGGTGGGGAACACTGAAGCTTTCTTT.

The sample holds many counts of this clonotype. In DNA, the CDR3 is TGCGCCAGCAGCCCCCAGGGGGTTAGAAACACTGAAGCTTTCTTT. It encodes CASSPQGVRNTEAFF. This chain connects TRBV4-1 to TRBJ1-1, with 7 bases lining up with TRBD1. This CDR3 is 15 amino acids long. Germline lookup yields CDR1 MGHRA and CDR2 YSYEKL. The V gene end was trimmed by 4 bases and the J gene end by 2 bases; junction bases not matched to a gene: 7.

The genes are TRBV7-6 and TRBJ2-7, with a tentative D call TRBD2 (6 bases). Between the trimmed V and J ends, which lost 1 base and 1 base, there was a span of 8 bases. Looked up from germline, CDR1 is SGHVS and CDR2 is FNYEAQ. The CDR3 consists of 14 residues. The CDR3 DNA sequence: TGTGCCAGCAGCTTAGGGACTACATCCTACGAGCAGTACTTC. Its translation: CASSLGTTSYEQYF.